This note documents a single TCR beta chain sequence. No cognate antigen has been identified for it. Base qualities are not provided; no much larger clone lies one nucleotide away. One collaborating source in Seattle enrolled patients during active infection and followed them longitudinally through the course of disease. Collaborating institutions collected whole blood in K2EDTA tubes following their own protocols. For TCRbeta analysis, collaborator samples were shipped as frozen whole blood, as isolated PBMCs, or as DNA extracted from either sample type. The immunoSEQ Assay, a bias-controlled multiplex PCR, was used to amplify TCRbeta CDR3 regions from genomic DNA. Turning to the authors' computational methods: The number of nucleated cells in each sample was estimated from the amplification of reference gene primers within the assay. To quantify the absolute abundance of each unique TCRbeta CDR3 rearrangement, sequence reads were collapsed and filtered. Productive Simpson clonality was computed per sample as the square root of Simpson's diversity index over productive rearrangements. Drawn from immuneACCESS, this table holds only the in-frame rearrangements with V and J called that TCRdb kept. Clones are partly lost; checked studies trace under half to an unresolved V gene and leave the rest unexplained. Clonal size and the V and J genes are those of that table, whereas D and trimming came from the DNA. Recorded for this sample are some 290,000 clones; about 90% of them occurred a single time. Around 11% of the sample is in the top ten clones.

The data were taken from a study of blood T cell repertoires in COVID-19 (dated by TCRdb to the early 2020s). For context, the study as a whole: Collaborator samples came from the United States, Italy and Spain and covered acute and convalescent phases of COVID-19. The samples were drawn from two sources: the first 160 participants of the ongoing ImmuneRACE study, and fewer than 1,500 subjects contributed by 6 global collaborators. The prospective study material was composed of cDNA or gDNA derived from T cells, B-cell-depleted T cells, or PBMCs. Nearly every sample came with metadata listing a de-identified subject ID, COVID-19 status, age in years and sex. HLA class I and class II types, where available, came from metadata supplied by the sample provider rather than from assay-based typing. Deeply sampled blood TCRbeta repertoires from subjects exposed to, actively infected with, or recovered from COVID-19 were included in the dataset. The repertoires were released in a freely available public database meant as a resource for research on the immune response to SARS-CoV-2.

The research as a whole found: Clinical and demographic metadata were provided uncurated, with the amount varying by source and participant.

Sample: peripheral blood. This clonotype was obtained from a woman aged 25 to 45 with COVID-19, enrolled during active disease.

CDR3 reads: CAISGRTSGGWDEQFF. The nucleotide sequence reads TGTGCCATCAGTGGGCGGACTAGCGGGGGGTGGGATGAGCAGTTCTTC. The chain is made from TRBV10-3 and TRBJ2-1, and 14 bases in between align with TRBD2. The CDR3 starts with the cysteine, ends with the phenylalanine, and has 16 residues. Only CDR3 DNA remains: 48 bases, in frame from the first base. The germline V gene encodes CDR1 ENHRY and CDR2 SYGVKD. At the junction V is shortened by 4 bases and J by 8 bases; bases outside the gene matches: 7.